The 16 T cell receptor beta chains reported below all come from one sample, sequenced in a study of blood T cell repertoires in COVID-19. The data were produced by immunoSEQ multiplex PCR, yet TCRdb's version contains in-frame clones alone and is incomplete. Here the sample spans 200,000 or so clones, roughly 76% being singletons. The sample consisted of peripheral blood. The origin of the receptors is an elderly woman with COVID-19, enrolled during active disease.

The chain recombines TRBV19 with TRBJ1-2, with 8 bases aligning to TRBD1. The CDR3 has 12 amino acids. V dropped 6 bases and J dropped 8; count of bases not matched to a gene: 5. Germline V gene sequence: CDR1 LNHDA, CDR2 SQIVND (reference sequence). The CDR3 DNA follows: TGTGCCAGTAGCCCGACAGGGGAAGGCTACACCTTC. It specifies CASSPTGEGYTF.

The chain is built from TRBV19 and TRBJ2-2; the match to TRBD1 covers 9 bases. Germline V gene sequence: CDR1 LNHDA, CDR2 SQIVND (reference sequence). The length of the CDR3 is 16 residues. Germline trimming cut 6 bases from V and 1 base from J; bases unmatched to any gene: 6. CDR3 nucleotide sequence: TGTGCCAGTAGCCAAAACAGGGGGCGGAACACCGGGGAGCTGTTTTTT. Amino acids: CASSQNRGRNTGELFF.

This clone turned up a few times. CDR3 bases: TGTGCCAGCAGTTTTAGTGGTACAGTCTACGAGCAGTACTTC. Its protein is CASSFSGTVYEQYF. This rearrangement joins TRBV27 to TRBJ2-7; D gene ambiguous. The germline V gene encodes CDR1 MNHEY and CDR2 SMNVEV (reference sequence). This CDR3 region has 14 residues. V shed 3 bases and J shed 3 bases, with 12 bases lying between them.

This clone was counted between two and nine times. V usage is TRBV24-1 and J usage is TRBJ1-5; 8 bases align to TRBD1. The CDR3 totals 18 residues. J gave up 0 bases and V 5 bases, and 11 bases lay outside the gene matches. Germline V gives CDR1 KGHDR, CDR2 SFDVKD. CDR3 in amino acids: CATSGTLDRADSNQPQHF. For the CDR3, the DNA is TGTGCCACCAGTGGAACTCTGGACAGGGCAGATAGCAATCAGCCCCAGCATTTT.

The rearrangement joins TRBV7-9 to TRBJ2-2, with a weak D call TRBD2 (5 bases). V was clipped by 6 bases and J by 3 bases, with 5 bases between them. The CDR3 sequence is 12 residues long. In germline, CDR1 is SEHNR, CDR2 FQNEAQ (reference sequence). CDR3 protein: CASRRDTGELFF. CDR3 nucleotide sequence: TGTGCCAGCAGGAGGGACACCGGGGAGCTGTTTTTT.

This chain connects TRBV6-6 to TRBJ2-1; TRBD1 aligns across 7 bases. Germline V gene lookup returns CDR1 MNHNY and CDR2 SVGAGI (reference sequence). V lost 5 bases to trimming and J lost 0 bases; unmatched junction nucleotides: 4. CDR3 length equals 15 residues. CDR3 DNA sequence: TGTGCCAGCAGTCTCGGGACAGACTCCTACAATGAGCAGTTCTTC. This gives the protein CASSLGTDSYNEQFF.

This clone was observed a handful of times. This chain's CDR3 is CASSLPVNTEAFF. DNA for the CDR3: TGTGCCAGCAGCTTACCGGTAAACACTGAAGCTTTCTTT. The J gene is TRBJ1-1, the V gene TRBV7-9, with D uncertain. The CDR3 length is 13 residues. Germline CDR1 and CDR2: SEHNR and FQNEAQ (reference sequence). The V and J ends lost 2 bases and 2 bases respectively, with 6 bases between them.

This chain joins TRBV20-1 and TRBJ1-2, with no clear D. Between the trimmed V and J ends, which lost 3 bases and 7 bases, there was a span of 9 bases. The germline V gene encodes CDR1 DFQATT and CDR2 SNEGSKA (reference sequence). This CDR3 is built from 11 residues. The CDR3 region is CSASPVGGYTF. The CDR3, as DNA: TGCAGTGCTAGCCCGGTTGGTGGCTACACCTTC.

A remark on this clone: A junction end diverges from the germline sequence, so it may reflect a read error. The rearrangement uses TRBV5-1 and TRBJ1-3; D possibly corresponds to TRBD1 (6 bases). From germline, CDR1 is SGHRS and CDR2 YFSETQ. CDR3 length: 15 amino acids. The CDR3 protein is CARSREGGEGNTIYF. The CDR3 DNA sequence: TGCGCCCGCAGCCGGGAGGGGGGAGAAGGAAACACCATATATTTT.

The CDR3, as DNA: TGTGCCAGCAGTCCACCTCTAGCGCGAAGCTCCTACAATGAGCAGTTCTTC. Residues: CASSPPLARSSYNEQFF. This chain links TRBV13 with TRBJ2-1; a weak D match, TRBD2 (6 bases). V was pared by 6 bases and J by 0 bases, with 18 bases between. Germline V lookup: CDR1 PRHDT, CDR2 FYEKMQ (reference sequence). The CDR3 loop spans 17 amino acids.

The chain links TRBV6-2 or TRBV6-3 to TRBJ1-2, with D uncertain. The V end was cut by 2 bases, the J end by 0 bases, with 4 bases between. The CDR3 contains 13 residues. Germline CDR1 MNHEY, CDR2 SVGEGT. The CDR3 loop reads CASSYRANYGYTF. For the CDR3, the DNA is TGTGCCAGCAGTTACAGAGCTAACTATGGCTACACCTTC.

The gene calls are TRBV2 and TRBJ2-5; 10 bases match TRBD1. This CDR3 has 12 amino acids. Per the germline V gene, CDR1 is SNHLY and CDR2 is FYNNEI. V lost 8 bases, J lost 3 bases, and 0 bases stayed unmatched. CDR3 sequence reads: CASGTGEETQYF. The CDR3 nucleotides read TGTGCCAGCGGGACAGGGGAAGAGACCCAGTACTTC.

The chain employs TRBV7-9 and TRBJ2-7, with D possibly matching TRBD2 (7 bases). CDR1 is SEHNR, CDR2 FQNEAQ, per germline (reference sequence). Trimming removed 2 bases at V and 5 bases at J, with 13 bases between. The CDR3 length is 14 residues. This CDR3 reads CASSLMAGANEQYF. In DNA, the CDR3 is TGTGCCAGCAGCTTAATGGCGGGGGCGAACGAGCAGTACTTC.

V is TRBV6-4 and J is TRBJ2-2; D is undetermined. CDR1 is MRHNA and CDR2 is SNTAGT in the germline V gene. Trimming took 10 bases from V and 2 from J, leaving 17 bases between them. The CDR3 consists of 15 residues. The CDR3 nucleotides are TGTGCCACCATTGGCCCCTCCCCCAACACCGGGGAGCTGTTTTTT. Translating gives CATIGPSPNTGELFF.

This clone was picked up one time. The chain joins TRBV11-2 to TRBJ2-7, with 10 bases aligning to TRBD2. This CDR3 is 16 amino acids long. The V gene end was trimmed by 2 bases and the J gene end by 0 bases; junction bases not matched to a gene: 4. The germline V gene has CDR1 SGHAT and CDR2 FQNNGV. Written as DNA, the CDR3 is TGTGCCAGCAGCTTATTAGCTAGCGGGAGCTCCTACGAGCAGTACTTC. Translation gives CASSLLASGSSYEQYF. Filled out from reference TRBV11-2 and TRBJ2-7, the complete variable domain reads EAGVAQSPRYKIIEKRQSVAFWCNPISGHATLYWYQQILGQGPKLLIQFQNNGVVDDSQLPKDRFSAERLKGVDSTLKIQPAKLEDSAVYLCASSLLASGSSYEQYFGPGTRLTVT.

The chain has TRBV6-5 and TRBJ1-3; tentatively, D is TRBD1 (5 bases). Germline loops: CDR1 MNHEY, CDR2 SVGAGI. Trimming removed 7 bases at V and 2 bases at J, with 9 bases between. The CDR3 extends over 13 amino acids. The CDR3 sequence: CASTGGAGNTIYF. The CDR3 DNA reads as TGTGCCAGCACCGGGGGTGCTGGAAACACCATATATTTT.